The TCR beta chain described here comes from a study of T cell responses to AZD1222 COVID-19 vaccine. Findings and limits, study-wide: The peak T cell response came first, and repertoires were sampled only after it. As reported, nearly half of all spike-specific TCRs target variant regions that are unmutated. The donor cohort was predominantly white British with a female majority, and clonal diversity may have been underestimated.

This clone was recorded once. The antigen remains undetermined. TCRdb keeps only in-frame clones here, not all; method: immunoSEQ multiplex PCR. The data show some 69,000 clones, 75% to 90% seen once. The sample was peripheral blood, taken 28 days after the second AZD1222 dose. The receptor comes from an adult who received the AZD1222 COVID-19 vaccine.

CDR3 in amino acids: CASSLQGLAGETQYF. For the CDR3, the DNA is TGTGCCAGCAGCCTACAGGGACTAGCCGGAGAGACCCAGTACTTC. The chain carries TRBV11-2 and TRBJ2-5; 9 nucleotides line up with TRBD2. The trim removed 5 bases at V and 4 bases at J, leaving 8 bases unmatched. Germline loops: CDR1 SGHAT, CDR2 FQNNGV. The CDR3 loop spans 15 amino acids.